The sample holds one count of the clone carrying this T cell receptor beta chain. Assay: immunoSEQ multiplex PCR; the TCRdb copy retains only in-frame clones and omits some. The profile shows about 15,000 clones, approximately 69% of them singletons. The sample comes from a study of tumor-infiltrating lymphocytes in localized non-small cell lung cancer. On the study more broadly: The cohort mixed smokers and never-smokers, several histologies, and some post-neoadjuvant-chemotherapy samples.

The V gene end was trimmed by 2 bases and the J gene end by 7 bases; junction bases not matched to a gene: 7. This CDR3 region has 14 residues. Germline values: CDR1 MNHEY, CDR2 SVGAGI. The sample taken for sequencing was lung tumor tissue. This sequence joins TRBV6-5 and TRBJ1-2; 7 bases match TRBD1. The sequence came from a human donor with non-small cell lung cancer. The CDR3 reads CASSYTSHRGGYTF. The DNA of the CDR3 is TGTGCCAGCAGTTACACGTCACACAGGGGTGGCTACACCTTC.